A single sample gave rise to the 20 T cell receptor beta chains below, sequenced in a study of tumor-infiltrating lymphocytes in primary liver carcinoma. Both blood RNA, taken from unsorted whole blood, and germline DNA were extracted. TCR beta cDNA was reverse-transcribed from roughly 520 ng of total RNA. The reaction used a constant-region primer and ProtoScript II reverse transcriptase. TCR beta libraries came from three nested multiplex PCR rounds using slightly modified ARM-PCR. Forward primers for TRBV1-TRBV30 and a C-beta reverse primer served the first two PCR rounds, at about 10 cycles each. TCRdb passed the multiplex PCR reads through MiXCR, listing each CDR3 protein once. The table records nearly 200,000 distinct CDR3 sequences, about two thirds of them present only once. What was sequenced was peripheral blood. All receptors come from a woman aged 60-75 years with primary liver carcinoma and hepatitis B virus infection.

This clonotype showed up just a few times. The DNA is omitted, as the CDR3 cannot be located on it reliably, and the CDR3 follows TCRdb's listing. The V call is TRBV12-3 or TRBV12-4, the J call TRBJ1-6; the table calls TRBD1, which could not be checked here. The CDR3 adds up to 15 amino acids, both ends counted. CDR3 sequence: CASSTSGQYNSPLHF.

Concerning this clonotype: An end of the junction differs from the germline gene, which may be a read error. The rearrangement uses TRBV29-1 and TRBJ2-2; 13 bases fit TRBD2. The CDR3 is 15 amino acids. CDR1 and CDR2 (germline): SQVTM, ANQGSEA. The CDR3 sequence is CSIARGLAGTGELFF. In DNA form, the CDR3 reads TGCAGCATTGCCAGGGGACTAGCGGGAACCGGGGAGCTATTTTTT.

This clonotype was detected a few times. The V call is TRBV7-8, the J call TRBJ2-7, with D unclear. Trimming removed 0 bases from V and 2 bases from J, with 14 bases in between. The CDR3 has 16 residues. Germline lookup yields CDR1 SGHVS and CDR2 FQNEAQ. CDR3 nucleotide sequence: TGTGCCAGCAGCTTAGCACTGCCTGGGGAACCCTACGAGCAGTACTTC. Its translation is CASSLALPGEPYEQYF.

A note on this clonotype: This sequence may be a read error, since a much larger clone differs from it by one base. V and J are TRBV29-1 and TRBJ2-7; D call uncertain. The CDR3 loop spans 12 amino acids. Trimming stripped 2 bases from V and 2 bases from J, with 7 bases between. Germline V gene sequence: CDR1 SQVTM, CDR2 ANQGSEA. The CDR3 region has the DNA TGCAGCGTTGAAAATGATACCTACGAGCAGTACTTC. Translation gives CSVENDTYEQYF.

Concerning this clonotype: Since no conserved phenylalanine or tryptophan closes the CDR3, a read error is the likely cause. The CDR3 DNA follows: TGCGCCAGCAGCTACTCCCGTGGTAGCGGGAGAGAGACACAGTACCTC. This gives the protein CASSYSRGSGRETQYL. The gene calls are TRBV11-2 and TRBJ2-5; 9 bases line up with TRBD2. CDR1 is SGHAT, CDR2 FQNNGV, per germline. CDR3 size: 16 residues.

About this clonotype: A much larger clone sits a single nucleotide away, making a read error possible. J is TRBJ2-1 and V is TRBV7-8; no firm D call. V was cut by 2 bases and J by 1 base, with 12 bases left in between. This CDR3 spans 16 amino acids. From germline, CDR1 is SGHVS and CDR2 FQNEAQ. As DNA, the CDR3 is TGTGCCAGCAGCTTACACGCCAGCCTATCCTACAATGAGCAGTTCTTC. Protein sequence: CASSLHASLSYNEQFF.

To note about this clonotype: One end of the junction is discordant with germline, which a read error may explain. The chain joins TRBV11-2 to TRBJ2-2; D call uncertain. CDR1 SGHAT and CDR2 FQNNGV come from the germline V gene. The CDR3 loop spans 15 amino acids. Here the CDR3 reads CAGSLPAGNTGELFF. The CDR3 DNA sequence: TGTGCCGGCAGCTTACCGGCAGGAAACACCGGGGAGCTGTTTTTT.

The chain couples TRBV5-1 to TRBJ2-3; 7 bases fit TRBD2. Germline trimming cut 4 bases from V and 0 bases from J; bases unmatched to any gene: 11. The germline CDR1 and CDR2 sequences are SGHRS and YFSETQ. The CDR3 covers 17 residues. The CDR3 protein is CASSGSRLALSTDTQYF. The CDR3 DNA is TGCGCCAGCAGCGGCTCCCGACTAGCACTTAGCACAGATACGCAGTATTTT.

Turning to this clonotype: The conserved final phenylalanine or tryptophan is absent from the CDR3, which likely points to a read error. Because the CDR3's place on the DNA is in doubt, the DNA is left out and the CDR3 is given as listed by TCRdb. CDR3 amino acids: CASSLQGLTEAFY. The rearrangement uses TRBV6-6 and TRBJ1-1; the DNA was not used to check the table's D call, TRBD1. Germline CDR1 MNHNY, CDR2 SVGAGI (reference sequence). Including both end residues, the CDR3 is 13 amino acids long.

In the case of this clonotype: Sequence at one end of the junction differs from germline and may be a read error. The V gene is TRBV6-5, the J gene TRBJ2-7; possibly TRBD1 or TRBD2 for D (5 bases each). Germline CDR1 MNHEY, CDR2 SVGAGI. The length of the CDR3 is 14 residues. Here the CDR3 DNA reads TGTGCCAGAAGTTACTCGTGGGGGTCCTACGAGCAGTACTTC. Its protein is CARSYSWGSYEQYF.

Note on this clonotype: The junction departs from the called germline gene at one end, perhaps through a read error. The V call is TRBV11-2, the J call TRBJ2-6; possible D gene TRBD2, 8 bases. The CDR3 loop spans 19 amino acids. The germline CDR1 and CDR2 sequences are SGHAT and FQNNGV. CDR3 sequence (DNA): TGTGCCAGCAACCCGGGACAGTCCTGGACTAGCTCTGGGGCCAACGTACTGACTTTC. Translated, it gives CASNPGQSWTSSGANVLTF.

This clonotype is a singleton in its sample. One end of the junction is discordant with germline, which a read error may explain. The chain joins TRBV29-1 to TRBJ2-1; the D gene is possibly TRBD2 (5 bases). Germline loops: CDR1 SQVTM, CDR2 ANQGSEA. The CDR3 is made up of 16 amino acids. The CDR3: CNVHPLADGTRYEQFF. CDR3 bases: TGCAACGTTCACCCTCTAGCAGATGGTACGAGGTATGAGCAGTTCTTC.

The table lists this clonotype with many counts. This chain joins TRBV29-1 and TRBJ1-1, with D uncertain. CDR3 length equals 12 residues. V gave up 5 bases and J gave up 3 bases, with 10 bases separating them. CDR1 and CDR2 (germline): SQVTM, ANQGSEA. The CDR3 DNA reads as TGCAGCGTTCGAAACGGCGACACTGAAGCTTTCTTT. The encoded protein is CSVRNGDTEAFF.

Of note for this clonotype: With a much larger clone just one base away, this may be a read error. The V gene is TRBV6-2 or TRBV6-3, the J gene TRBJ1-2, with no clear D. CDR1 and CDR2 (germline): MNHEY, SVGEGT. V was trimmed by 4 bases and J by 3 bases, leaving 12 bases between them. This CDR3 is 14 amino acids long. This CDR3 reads CASSLVWDHYGYTF. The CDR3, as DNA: TGTGCCAGCAGTTTGGTCTGGGATCACTATGGCTACACCTTC.

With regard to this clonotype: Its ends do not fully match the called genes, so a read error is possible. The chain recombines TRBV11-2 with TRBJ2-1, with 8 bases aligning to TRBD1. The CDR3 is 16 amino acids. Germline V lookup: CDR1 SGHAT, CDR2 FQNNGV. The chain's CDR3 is CAISPRDRTKYNEQLF. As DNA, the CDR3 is TGTGCCATCAGCCCGAGGGACAGGACTAAATACAATGAGCAGCTCTTC. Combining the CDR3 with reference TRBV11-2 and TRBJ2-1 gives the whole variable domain EAGVAQSPRYKIIEKRQSVAFWCNPISGHATLYWYQQILGQGPKLLIQFQNNGVVDDSQLPKDRFSAERLKGVDSTLKIQPAKLEDSAVYLCAISPRDRTKYNEQLFGPGTRLTVL.

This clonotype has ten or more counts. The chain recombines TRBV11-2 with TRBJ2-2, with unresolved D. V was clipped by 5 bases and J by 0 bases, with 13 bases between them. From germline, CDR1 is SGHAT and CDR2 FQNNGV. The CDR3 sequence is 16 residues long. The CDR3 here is CASSARRQANTGELFF. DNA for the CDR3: TGTGCCAGCAGCGCGAGGCGCCAGGCGAACACCGGGGAGCTGTTTTTT.

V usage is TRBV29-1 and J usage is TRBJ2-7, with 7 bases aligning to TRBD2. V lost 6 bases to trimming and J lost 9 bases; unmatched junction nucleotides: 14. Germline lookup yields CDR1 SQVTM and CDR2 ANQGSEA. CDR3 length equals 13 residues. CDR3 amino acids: CSVQREDLSGQYF. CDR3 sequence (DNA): TGCAGCGTCCAGCGGGAAGATCTCTCCGGGCAGTACTTC.

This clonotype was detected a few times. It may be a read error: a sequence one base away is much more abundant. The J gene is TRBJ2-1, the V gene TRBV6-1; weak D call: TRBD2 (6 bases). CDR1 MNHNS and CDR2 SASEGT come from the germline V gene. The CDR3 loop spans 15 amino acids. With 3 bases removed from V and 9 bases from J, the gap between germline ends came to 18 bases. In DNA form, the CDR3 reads TGTGCCAGCAGTGAGGGGGGTAGCGTGATGGGTGAGCAGTTCTTC. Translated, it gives CASSEGGSVMGEQFF.

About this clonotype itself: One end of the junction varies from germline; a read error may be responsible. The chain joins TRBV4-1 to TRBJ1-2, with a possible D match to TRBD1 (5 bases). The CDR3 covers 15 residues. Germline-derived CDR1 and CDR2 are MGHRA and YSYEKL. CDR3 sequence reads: CASSQGPAGTCGYNF. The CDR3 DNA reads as TGCGCCAGCAGCCAAGGTCCGGCCGGGACTTGTGGCTACAACTTC.

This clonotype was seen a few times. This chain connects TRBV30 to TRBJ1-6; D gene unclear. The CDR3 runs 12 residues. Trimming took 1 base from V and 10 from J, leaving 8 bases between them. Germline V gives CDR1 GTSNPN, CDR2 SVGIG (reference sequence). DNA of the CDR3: TGTGCCTGGAGTGCTCCCCAGTCACCCCTCCACTTT. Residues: CAWSAPQSPLHF. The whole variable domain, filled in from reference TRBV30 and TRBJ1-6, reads SQTIHQWPATLVQPVGSPLSLECTVEGTSNPNLYWYRQAAGRGLQLLFYSVGIGQISSEVPQNLSASRPQDRQFILSSKKLLLSDSGFYLCAWSAPQSPLHFGNGTRLTVT.